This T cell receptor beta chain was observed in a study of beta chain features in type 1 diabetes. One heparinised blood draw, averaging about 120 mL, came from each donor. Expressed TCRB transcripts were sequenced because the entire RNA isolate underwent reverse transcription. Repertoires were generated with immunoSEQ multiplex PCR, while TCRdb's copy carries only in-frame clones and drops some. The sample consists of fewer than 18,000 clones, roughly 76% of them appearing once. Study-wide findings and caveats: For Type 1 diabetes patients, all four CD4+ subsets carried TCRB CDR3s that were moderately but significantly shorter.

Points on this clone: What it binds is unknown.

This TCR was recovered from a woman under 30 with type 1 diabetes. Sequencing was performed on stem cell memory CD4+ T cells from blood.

The CDR3 loop is CASSSRGPSYEQYF. DNA for the CDR3: TGCGCCAGCAGCTCCCGCGGCCCATCCTACGAGCAGTACTTC. The rearrangement joins TRBV5-1 to TRBJ2-7; D gene unclear. Trimming left V 3 bases short and J 1 base short, with 11 bases between. The germline V gene has CDR1 SGHRS and CDR2 YFSETQ. The CDR3 spans 14 residues.